The 25 T cell receptor beta chains in this list originate from one sample, sequenced in a study of CD8+ T cells in alopecia areata. cDNA reverse transcribed from extracted RNA served as the sequencing template. Produced via immunoSEQ multiplex PCR; TCRdb's table is partial and in-frame only. The sample carries about 200,000 clones, approximately 38% recorded once. Treatment denoted: oral pan-JAK inhibitor, 5-10 mg twice daily. The sample was CD4+ T cells sorted from blood, taken at approximately week 30, from a patient treated with tofacitinib. Receptors originate from a human donor with alopecia areata.

A remark on this clone: Other DNA sequences of this sample code for an identical CDR3. The CDR3 reads CAWSVRPNTEAFF. CDR3 coding DNA: TGTGCCTGGAGTGTCAGACCGAACACTGAAGCTTTCTTT. The V call is TRBV30, the J call TRBJ1-1; D ambiguous. Germline CDR1 reads GTSNPN; CDR2 reads SVGIG (reference sequence). CDR3 length: 13 residues. V gave up 0 bases and J gave up 1 base, with 6 bases separating them.

In DNA, the CDR3 is TGTGCCAGCAGCTCGGGACCAGGGACGGAGACCCAGTACTTC. Protein sequence: CASSSGPGTETQYF. The chain joins TRBV7-2 to TRBJ2-5; D could derive from TRBD1 or TRBD2 (5 bases each). The CDR3 extends over 14 amino acids. CDR1 is SGHTA and CDR2 is FQGNSA in the germline V gene. Trimming left V 4 bases short and J 5 bases short, with 14 bases between.

This clone was seen a few times. The chain links TRBV11-2 to TRBJ2-2, with D hard to call. This CDR3 spans 15 amino acids. V was trimmed by 1 base and J by 5 bases, leaving 11 bases between them. CDR1 is SGHAT and CDR2 is FQNNGV in the germline V gene. CDR3 in DNA: TGTGCCAGCAGCTTAGCTCGTGTCGGGACCGGGGAGCTGTTTTTT. The encoded protein is CASSLARVGTGELFF.

V and J are TRBV13 and TRBJ1-1, with D hard to call. There are 13 residues in the CDR3. Between the trimmed V and J ends, which lost 1 base and 0 bases, there was a span of 3 bases. The germline V gene has CDR1 PRHDT and CDR2 FYEKMQ (reference sequence). The DNA of the CDR3 is TGTGCCAGCAGCTTAGAGATGAACACTGAAGCTTTCTTT. Translated, it gives CASSLEMNTEAFF.

The genes are TRBV21-1 and TRBJ2-1; the DNA was not compared with TRBD2, the D call given in the table. TRBV21-1 is recorded as a pseudogene. The CDR3 sequence is 15 residues long. The CDR3 region has the DNA TGTGCCAGCAGCTCCCGGGGGGATAATCACAATGAGCAGTTCTTC. Encoded protein: CASSSRGDNHNEQFF.

This clone showed up just a few times. The rearrangement joins TRBV18 to TRBJ1-1; no clear D gene. This CDR3 is 15 amino acids long. Germline assignment: CDR1 KGHSH and CDR2 LQKENI. The V and J ends lost 2 bases and 0 bases respectively, with 10 bases between them. Here the CDR3 DNA reads TGTGCCAGCTCACCAGGGTTTACCATGAACACTGAAGCTTTCTTT. It specifies CASSPGFTMNTEAFF.

Only a few counts were recorded for this clone. The V and J genes are TRBV29-1 and TRBJ1-4; D is unclear. V lost 4 bases, J lost 6 bases, and 12 bases lay in between. The CDR3 loop spans 13 amino acids. Germline assignment: CDR1 SQVTM and CDR2 ANQGSEA. In DNA form, the CDR3 reads TGCAGCGTTGGCTCTCCATTATATGAAAAACTGTTTTTT. Its protein product is CSVGSPLYEKLFF.

At least ten counts were recorded for this clone. This chain links TRBV11-2 with TRBJ2-7; 10 positions agree with TRBD1. V was clipped by 1 base and J by 4 bases; unmatched bases: 7. This CDR3 spans 16 amino acids. Germline V gene data show CDR1 as SGHAT and CDR2 as FQNNGV. The CDR3 spells CASSLAPGTGAYEQYF. CDR3 sequence (DNA): TGTGCCAGCAGCTTAGCGCCCGGGACAGGGGCTTACGAGCAGTACTTC.

The chain couples TRBV19 to TRBJ2-6; D might be TRBD2 (6 bases). V gave up 4 bases and J gave up 0 bases, with 19 bases separating them. Per the germline V gene, CDR1 is LNHDA and CDR2 is SQIVND (reference sequence). The CDR3 runs 19 residues. The CDR3 reads CASSKASTLGGSGANVLTF. Written as DNA, the CDR3 is TGTGCCAGTAGTAAGGCATCCACTCTGGGGGGCTCTGGGGCCAACGTCCTGACTTTC.

This chain joins TRBV29-1 and TRBJ2-7, with 7 bases matching TRBD1. The CDR3 is 13 residues long. With 5 bases clipped from V and 3 bases from J, the junction kept 7 bases outside the gene matches. Per the germline V gene, CDR1 is SQVTM and CDR2 is ANQGSEA. CDR3 sequence: CSVQGTDNYEQYF. For the CDR3, the DNA is TGCAGCGTTCAAGGGACAGACAACTACGAGCAGTACTTC.

On this clone itself: The junction departs from the called germline gene at one end, perhaps through a read error. The sample holds other DNA sequences that translate to the same CDR3. The J gene is TRBJ2-7, the V gene TRBV4-1; possibly TRBD1 or TRBD2 for D (5 bases each). The CDR3 runs to 16 residues. Germline V gene lookup returns CDR1 MGHRA and CDR2 YSYEKL. CDR3 DNA sequence: TGTGCCAGCAGCCACAGCAGGGCCCCGGGGTCTTACGAGCAGTACTTC. This sequence encodes CASSHSRAPGSYEQYF.

The gene calls are TRBV2 and TRBJ1-5; D not certain. The CDR3 sequence is 14 residues long. With 6 bases removed from V and 4 bases from J, the gap between germline ends came to 13 bases. The germline gives CDR1 SNHLY, CDR2 FYNNEI. The CDR3 here is CASRALLLNQPQHF. CDR3 nucleotide sequence: TGTGCCAGCAGGGCCCTCCTCCTAAATCAGCCCCAGCATTTT.

This clone appeared a few times. This chain connects TRBV2 to TRBJ1-1, with D tentatively TRBD1 (6 bases). CDR1 is SNHLY and CDR2 is FYNNEI in the germline V gene. Trimming stripped 7 bases from V and 6 bases from J, with 21 bases between. The CDR3 sequence is 15 residues long. The CDR3 region has the DNA TGTGCCAGCACCCAAAGGGGGGGCAGGAGGCCTGAAGCTTTCTTT. It specifies CASTQRGGRRPEAFF.

This chain links TRBV30 with TRBJ2-5; a weak D match, TRBD1 (5 bases). The CDR3 runs 13 residues. Trimming took off 0 bases at V and 3 bases at J, with 8 bases between the two ends. Germline lookup yields CDR1 GTSNPN and CDR2 SVGIG (reference sequence). The CDR3 DNA is TGTGCCTGGAGTGTTCAGGGTGAAGAGACCCAGTACTTC. Translating gives CAWSVQGEETQYF.

This clone was counted only a few times. The gene calls are TRBV27 and TRBJ2-7, with D possibly matching TRBD1 (6 bases). Trimming left V 4 bases short and J 7 bases short, with 20 bases between. Germline assignment: CDR1 MNHEY and CDR2 SMNVEV (reference sequence). CDR3 length equals 15 residues. The CDR3 bases are TGTGCCAGCAGTTCTCGATCTTCAGGGGCTCGGGAGCAGTACTTC. Translating it yields CASSSRSSGAREQYF.

For this clone: Other nucleotide sequences in the sample specify the same CDR3. This chain uses TRBV6-5 with TRBJ2-1, with D possibly TRBD1 on 5 matching bases. CDR1 is MNHEY, CDR2 SVGAGI, per germline. This CDR3 spans 11 amino acids. V lost 8 bases to trimming and J lost 9 bases, with 11 bases between them. CDR3 sequence (DNA): TGTGCCAGCTCCCAGGGCGGTGAGCAGTTCTTC. Its translation: CASSQGGEQFF.

This clone was detected only a few times. The CDR3 DNA follows: TGTGCCAGCAGTGAACAGGACTACTCTGGAAACACCATATATTTT. The encoded protein is CASSEQDYSGNTIYF. This rearrangement joins TRBV6-1 to TRBJ1-3; D gene uncertain. The CDR3 has 15 residues. Trimming shortened V by 2 bases and J by 0 bases, and 8 bases separated the two germline ends. CDR1 and CDR2 from the germline V gene are MNHNS and SASEGT.

This clone has a single count. The DNA of the CDR3 is TGTGCCAGCAGTGTTTGGGGCTCCTACGAGCAGTACTTC. Residues: CASSVWGSYEQYF. The V and J genes are TRBV2 and TRBJ2-7; D remains ambiguous. Germline values: CDR1 SNHLY, CDR2 FYNNEI. V was shortened by 4 bases and J by 0 bases, with 7 bases between the two germline ends. The CDR3 is made up of 13 amino acids.

This clone was counted a few times. The chain uses TRBV10-3 and TRBJ2-5; perhaps TRBD2 as D (6 bases). V lost 6 bases to trimming and J lost 2 bases, with 10 bases between them. Germline V gene lookup returns CDR1 ENHRY and CDR2 SYGVKD. The CDR3 sequence is 13 residues long. The DNA of the CDR3 is TGTGCCATCAGAAGGCGGGAACAAGAGACCCAGTACTTC. It encodes CAIRRREQETQYF.

Ten or more counts support this clone. The chain links TRBV2 to TRBJ2-1; perhaps TRBD1 as D (6 bases). The CDR3 length is 13 residues. The germline CDR1 and CDR2 sequences are SNHLY and FYNNEI. V gave up 6 bases and J gave up 9 bases, with 15 bases separating them. CDR3 in DNA: TGTGCCAGCAGGGGAAGGGGGATCGGTGAGCAGTTCTTC. Protein sequence: CASRGRGIGEQFF.

This chain connects TRBV6-5 to TRBJ1-6, with a possible D match to TRBD1 (5 bases). Germline CDR1 and CDR2: MNHEY and SVGAGI. The germline V and J ends were trimmed by 2 bases and 7 bases, with 12 bases remaining between them. This CDR3 is 15 amino acids long. CDR3 nucleotides: TGTGCCAGCAGTTACGGGACGGTTAGAAATTCACCCCTCCACTTT. This encodes CASSYGTVRNSPLHF.

This clone has more than one count but fewer than ten. The chain joins TRBV6-6 to TRBJ1-4; the D is unclear. V was shortened by 2 bases and J by 7 bases, with 5 bases between the two germline ends. Germline-derived CDR1 and CDR2 are MNHNY and SVGAGI (reference sequence). This CDR3 is built from 12 residues. CDR3 nucleotides: TGTGCCAGCAGTTACGTTGGTGAAAAACTGTTTTTT. Protein product: CASSYVGEKLFF.

This chain joins TRBV30 and TRBJ2-7; the match to TRBD1 covers 8 bases. With 1 base clipped from V and 6 bases from J, the junction kept 5 bases outside the gene matches. CDR3 length equals 13 residues. CDR1 GTSNPN and CDR2 SVGIG come from the germline V gene (reference sequence). As DNA, the CDR3 is TGTGCCTGGAGTGGGACAGGGTTGGGCGAGCAGTACTTC. Its protein is CAWSGTGLGEQYF.

The chain couples TRBV5-1 to TRBJ2-7; the D is unclear. Between the trimmed V and J ends, which lost 1 base and 2 bases, there was a span of 10 bases. Germline assignment: CDR1 SGHRS and CDR2 YFSETQ. The CDR3 runs to 14 residues. CDR3 DNA: TGCGCCAGCAGCTTGAACAGCGACCCCTACGAGCAGTACTTC. It yields the protein CASSLNSDPYEQYF. The full variable domain, in which reference TRBV5-1 and TRBJ2-7 provide the parts outside the CDR3, is KAGVTQTPRYLIKTRGQQVTLSCSPISGHRSVSWYQQTPGQGLQFLFEYFSETQRNKGNFPGRFSGRQFSNSRSEMNVSTLELGDSALYLCASSLNSDPYEQYFGPGTRLTVT.

This clone was observed a handful of times. This chain joins TRBV29-1 and TRBJ1-3; D is perhaps TRBD1 (6 bases). The V and J ends lost 8 bases and 8 bases respectively, with 22 bases between them. The CDR3 sequence is 14 residues long. Looked up from germline, CDR1 is SQVTM and CDR2 is ANQGSEA. The CDR3 loop is CSTGGAGESDTIYF. CDR3 DNA sequence: TGCAGCACTGGGGGGGCAGGAGAATCGGACACCATATATTTT. The whole variable domain, filled in from reference TRBV29-1 and TRBJ1-3, reads SAVISQKPSRDICQRGTSLTIQCQVDSQVTMMFWYRQQPGQSLTLIATANQGSEATYESGFVIDKFPISRPNLTFSTLTVSNMSPEDSSIYLCSTGGAGESDTIYFGEGSWLTVV.